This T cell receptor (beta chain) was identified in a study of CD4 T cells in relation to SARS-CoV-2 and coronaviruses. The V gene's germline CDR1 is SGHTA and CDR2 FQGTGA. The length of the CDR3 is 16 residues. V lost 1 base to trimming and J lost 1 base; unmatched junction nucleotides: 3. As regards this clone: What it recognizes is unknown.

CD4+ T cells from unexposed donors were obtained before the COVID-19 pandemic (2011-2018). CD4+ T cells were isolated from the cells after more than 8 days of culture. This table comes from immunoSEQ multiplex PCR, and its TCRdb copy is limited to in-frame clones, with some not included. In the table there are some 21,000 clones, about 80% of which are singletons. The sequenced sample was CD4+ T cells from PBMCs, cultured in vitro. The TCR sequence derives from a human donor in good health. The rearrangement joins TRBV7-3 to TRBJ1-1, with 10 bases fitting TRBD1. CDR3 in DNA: TGTGCCAGCAGCTTAATCGGACAGGGGGGGAACACTGAAGCTTTCTTT. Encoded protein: CASSLIGQGGNTEAFF.